A single sample is the source of the 21 T cell receptor beta chains below, sequenced in a study of vaccination and CD4 T cells after COVID-19. This sample's treatment: roughly 10-day PBMC culture with coronavirus spike peptide pools or control peptides (ViraFEST assay). Antigens of these TCRs are unknown. Sequenced with the Oncomine TCR Beta short-read assay was DNA taken from cultured CD4+ T cells. One entry per CDR3 protein, called by TCRdb with MiXCR from the PCR reads. The sample yields roughly 13,000 distinct CDR3 sequences, 40% to 50% seen once. The starting material was CD4+ T cells from blood, cultured in vitro, obtained before SARS-CoV-2 vaccination. These receptors were collected from a human donor who had recovered from COVID-19.

The chain joins TRBV18 to TRBJ2-1, with a possible D match to TRBD1 (5 bases). V was shortened by 3 bases and J by 5 bases, with 5 bases between the two germline ends. Germline V gene lookup returns CDR1 KGHSH and CDR2 LQKENI. This CDR3 contains 12 residues. This CDR3 reads CASSPGHNEQFF. CDR3 coding DNA: TGTGCCAGCTCACCGGGGCACAATGAGCAGTTCTTC.

This clonotype occurred a few times. V is TRBV7-2 and J is TRBJ1-5; no clear D gene. The germline CDR1 and CDR2 sequences are SGHTA and FQGNSA. V dropped 8 bases and J dropped 4 bases, with 15 bases sitting between them. The CDR3 has 14 residues. CDR3 nucleotide sequence: TGTGCCAGCGCCTGGGCCCCCTTTAATCAGCCCCAGCATTTT. Its protein is CASAWAPFNQPQHF. The full variable domain, completed using reference TRBV7-2 and TRBJ1-5, is GAGVSQSPSNKVTEKGKDVELRCDPISGHTALYWYRQSLGQGLEFLIYFQGNSAPDKSGLPSDRFSAERTGGSVSTLTIQRTQQEDSAVYLCASAWAPFNQPQHFGDGTRLSIL.

The rearrangement links TRBV6-5 to TRBJ1-2; D not resolved. The germline V gene has CDR1 MNHEY and CDR2 SVGAGI. The CDR3 sequence is 16 residues long. The V end was cut by 0 bases, the J end by 2 bases, with 13 bases between. CDR3 region: CASSYSITPTNYGYTF. CDR3 DNA: TGTGCCAGCAGTTACTCGATAACTCCGACCAACTATGGCTACACCTTC.

The chain employs TRBV24-1 and TRBJ2-3, with D possibly being TRBD1 (5 bases). Per germline, CDR1 KGHDR and CDR2 SFDVKD. Trimming cost V 9 bases and J 2 bases, with 17 bases left between them. The CDR3 length is 15 residues. The CDR3 DNA is TGTGCCACCGAGGAAAAGGGGATCTTCACAGATACGCAGTATTTT. Amino acid sequence: CATEEKGIFTDTQYF.

The chain carries TRBV7-9 and TRBJ2-7; D not resolved. This CDR3 region has 14 residues. Germline lookup yields CDR1 SEHNR and CDR2 FQNEAQ (reference sequence). With 1 base removed from V and 3 bases from J, the gap between germline ends came to 10 bases. The chain's CDR3 is CASSLVSERYEQYF. In DNA form, the CDR3 reads TGTGCCAGCAGCTTAGTCAGCGAGCGCTACGAGCAGTACTTC.

V and J are TRBV7-2 and TRBJ2-1; 7 bases align to TRBD2. J was trimmed by 2 bases and V by 5 bases; bases with no gene match: 12. Germline values: CDR1 SGHTA, CDR2 FQGNSA. The CDR3 has 17 amino acids. CDR3 amino acids: CASSVLAAGAPYNEQFF. CDR3 nucleotides: TGTGCCAGCAGCGTCCTGGCGGCGGGAGCTCCCTACAATGAGCAGTTCTTC.

The CDR3 protein is CASSPRGGGNTQYF. CDR3 nucleotide sequence: TGTGCCAGCAGCCCCCGAGGCGGGGGTAATACGCAGTATTTT. V gene TRBV7-2 combines with J gene TRBJ2-3, with 7 bases identical to TRBD2. Looked up from germline, CDR1 is SGHTA and CDR2 is FQGNSA. This CDR3 is 14 amino acids long. J lost 7 bases, V lost 5 bases, and 9 bases had no gene match.

This clonotype was seen a handful of times. The chain uses TRBV7-9 and TRBJ1-1; 7 bases map to TRBD1. Trimming at V came to 1 base and at J to 2 bases, leaving 4 bases not matched to a gene. This CDR3 comprises 15 residues. CDR1 is SEHNR, CDR2 FQNEAQ, per germline (reference sequence). CDR3 residues: CASSLVGTANTEAFF. The CDR3, as DNA: TGTGCCAGCAGCTTAGTGGGGACAGCAAACACTGAAGCTTTCTTT.

For this clonotype: At one boundary the junction diverges from the germline segment, which might be a read error. The V gene is TRBV20-1, the J gene TRBJ2-3; possible D gene TRBD2, 5 bases. Germline loops: CDR1 DFQATT, CDR2 SNEGSKA (reference sequence). The CDR3 runs to 11 residues. CDR3 sequence reads: CSATNGDTRYF. CDR3 DNA: TGCAGTGCTACGAACGGGGATACGCGGTATTTT.

The chain is built from TRBV5-4 and TRBJ1-6; D possibly corresponds to TRBD1 (6 bases). CDR3 size: 16 residues. The germline V and J ends were trimmed by 0 bases and 8 bases, with 15 bases remaining between them. The V gene's germline CDR1 is SGHNT and CDR2 YYREEE (reference sequence). The CDR3 DNA reads TGTGCCAGCAGCTTGGGCCTCGGGGGCGCGGATTCACCCCTCCACTTT. Protein product: CASSLGLGGADSPLHF.

The chain combines TRBV7-2 with TRBJ2-7; D gene unclear. The germline gives CDR1 SGHTA, CDR2 FQGNSA. Deletions cut 5 bases from V and 0 bases from J, with 2 bases between. CDR3 length equals 11 residues. CDR3 sequence reads: CASSRSYEQYF. The CDR3 nucleotides read TGTGCCAGCAGCCGCTCCTACGAGCAGTACTTC.

The chain uses TRBV20-1 and TRBJ2-7; 7 bases align to TRBD2. The CDR3 extends over 16 amino acids. In germline, CDR1 is DFQATT, CDR2 SNEGSKA (reference sequence). The J segment lost 4 bases and the V segment lost 4 bases, leaving 16 bases of the junction unmatched. CDR3 DNA sequence: TGCAGTGCTAAGATTGGCGGGAGAGGAAACTGGTACGAGCAGTACTTC. This translates into CSAKIGGRGNWYEQYF.

The chain has TRBV12-3 or TRBV12-4 and TRBJ2-7, with a tentative D call TRBD2 (5 bases). This CDR3 is built from 14 residues. Trimming took off 4 bases at V and 7 bases at J, with 17 bases between the two ends. CDR3: CASSSINSRGEQYF. The CDR3 DNA is TGTGCCAGCAGTTCTATCAACAGCCGAGGGGAGCAGTACTTC.

In its sample, this clonotype was seen a few times. This chain links TRBV20-1 with TRBJ1-1; the match to TRBD1 covers 11 bases. CDR3 length: 13 residues. V dropped 5 bases and J dropped 4; count of bases not matched to a gene: 3. Per the germline V gene, CDR1 is DFQATT and CDR2 is SNEGSKA (reference sequence). The CDR3 spells CSASGQGATEAFF. The CDR3 DNA follows: TGCAGTGCTTCCGGACAGGGGGCCACTGAAGCTTTCTTT.

In its sample, this clonotype was seen a few times. The chain links TRBV15 to TRBJ2-1, with D possibly TRBD2 on 5 matching bases. Trimming cost V 5 bases and J 10 bases, with 9 bases left between them. This CDR3 has 11 amino acids. Germline CDR1 reads LNHNV; CDR2 reads YYDKDF (reference sequence). As DNA, the CDR3 is TGTGCCACCAGCTGGGAGCGGGAGCAGTTCTTC. Translated: CATSWEREQFF.

The V and J genes are TRBV20-1 and TRBJ2-3, with D tentatively TRBD2 (6 bases). The CDR3 is 14 residues long. Germline CDR1 DFQATT, CDR2 SNEGSKA (reference sequence). The V end lost 5 bases, the J end lost 2 bases, and 14 bases lay between the germline ends. The CDR3 nucleotides are TGCAGTGCTCCTAGCGCTGTAATCACAGATACGCAGTATTTT. Its translation is CSAPSAVITDTQYF.

The V call is TRBV19, the J call TRBJ1-2; D remains unclear. The length of the CDR3 is 13 residues. Per the germline V gene, CDR1 is LNHDA and CDR2 is SQIVND (reference sequence). Trimming left V 4 bases short and J 7 bases short, with 13 bases between. The CDR3 protein is CASSTTVPLGYTF. CDR3 nucleotide sequence: TGTGCCAGTAGTACAACGGTTCCTCTTGGCTACACCTTC. Using reference TRBV19 and TRBJ1-2 for the parts outside the CDR3, the full variable domain is DGGITQSPKYLFRKEGQNVTLSCEQNLNHDAMYWYRQDPGQGLRLIYYSQIVNDFQKGDIAEGYSVSREKKESFPLTVTSAQKNPTAFYLCASSTTVPLGYTFGSGTRLTVV.

The chain employs TRBV11-3 and TRBJ2-1; D is unresolved. V dropped 2 bases and J dropped 3 bases, with 11 bases sitting between them. The CDR3 totals 15 residues. Germline V gene data show CDR1 as SGHNT and CDR2 as YENEEA. DNA of the CDR3: TGTGCCAGCAGCTTATTGAATGGCAACTACAATGAGCAGTTCTTC. This translates into CASSLLNGNYNEQFF.

The chain employs TRBV20-1 and TRBJ2-3; 7 positions match TRBD2. Germline-derived CDR1 and CDR2 are DFQATT and SNEGSKA (reference sequence). The CDR3 covers 17 residues. V shed 0 bases and J 0 bases; nucleotides not matched to a gene: 9. The CDR3 nucleotides are TGCAGTGCTAGAGACCCAGCGGGACCTTCTAGCACAGATACGCAGTATTTT. This encodes CSARDPAGPSSTDTQYF.

The V and J genes are TRBV5-1 and TRBJ2-5; D is undetermined. Germline CDR1 is SGHRS and CDR2 is YFSETQ. Trimming took 0 bases from V and 5 from J, leaving 5 bases between them. This CDR3 has 12 amino acids. This chain's CDR3 is CASSLARETQYF. CDR3 coding DNA: TGCGCCAGCAGCTTGGCCCGGGAGACCCAGTACTTC.

This sequence joins TRBV11-3 and TRBJ2-1; no clear D gene. Per germline, CDR1 SGHNT and CDR2 YENEEA. The CDR3 is 13 residues long. The ends were cut back, 2 bases at V and 4 bases at J, with 6 bases in the middle. The chain's CDR3 is CASSLNGYNEQFF. The DNA of the CDR3 is TGTGCCAGCAGCTTAAACGGATACAATGAGCAGTTCTTC. Looking up the rest from reference TRBV11-3 and TRBJ2-1 gives the full variable domain: EAGVVQSPRYKIIEKKQPVAFWCNPISGHNTLYWYLQNLGQGPELLIRYENEEAVDDSQLPKDRFSAERLKGVDSTLKIQPAELGDSAVYLCASSLNGYNEQFFGPGTRLTVL.